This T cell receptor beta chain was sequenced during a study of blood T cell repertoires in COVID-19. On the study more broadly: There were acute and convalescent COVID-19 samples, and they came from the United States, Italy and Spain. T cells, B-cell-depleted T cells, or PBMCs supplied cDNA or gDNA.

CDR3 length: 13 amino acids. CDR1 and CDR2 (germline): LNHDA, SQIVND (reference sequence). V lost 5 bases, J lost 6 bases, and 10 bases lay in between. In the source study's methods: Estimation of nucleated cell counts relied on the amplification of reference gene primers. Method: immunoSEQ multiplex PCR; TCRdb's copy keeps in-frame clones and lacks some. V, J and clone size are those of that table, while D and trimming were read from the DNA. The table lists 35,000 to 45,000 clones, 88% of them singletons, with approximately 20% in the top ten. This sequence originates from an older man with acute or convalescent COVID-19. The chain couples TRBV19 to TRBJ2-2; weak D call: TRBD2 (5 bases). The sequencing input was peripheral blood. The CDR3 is CASSPGSAGELFF. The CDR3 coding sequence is TGTGCCAGTAGTCCGGGGTCGGCCGGGGAGCTGTTTTTT.